This is a list of T cell receptor beta chains from one sample in a study of post-analysis software for immune sequencing data. TCRdb used MiXCR to reprocess the PCR reads, holding one entry per CDR3 protein. The table lists fewer than 850,000 distinct CDR3 sequences, roughly 27% of them singletons. The sequenced sample was blood. The receptors were sampled from a girl aged 5 to 17 with multiple sclerosis. CDR3s include the opening cysteine and the closing phenylalanine or tryptophan.

v_gene: TRBV12-3/TRBV12-4
j_gene: TRBJ2-1
CDR3aa: CASRETGGSYNEQFF

v_gene: TRBV7-8
j_gene: TRBJ2-1
CDR3aa: CASSPRTTPGGDEQFF

v_gene: TRBV7-2
j_gene: TRBJ2-7
CDR3aa: CASSRLPPRVGSIYEQYF

v_gene: TRBV7-2
j_gene: TRBJ2-7
CDR3aa: CASSLFPAYEQYF

v_gene: TRBV20-1
j_gene: TRBJ2-7
CDR3aa: CSASGGSSYEQYF

v_gene: TRBV9
j_gene: TRBJ2-7
CDR3aa: CASSGTGTSLGEQYF

v_gene: TRBV11-2
j_gene: TRBJ2-5
CDR3aa: CASSFGGIDETQYF

v_gene: TRBV12-3/TRBV12-4
j_gene: TRBJ1-5
CDR3aa: CASSPSTLGQPQHF

v_gene: TRBV20-1
j_gene: TRBJ2-2
CDR3aa: CSAELAEFNTGELFF

v_gene: TRBV9
j_gene: TRBJ2-2
CDR3aa: CASSVGRVKAGELFF

v_gene: TRBV20-1
j_gene: TRBJ2-3
CDR3aa: CSASGGVYRLGRTDTQYF

v_gene: TRBV29-1
j_gene: TRBJ2-1
CDR3aa: CSGEEQYNEQFF

v_gene: TRBV7-9
j_gene: TRBJ1-2
CDR3aa: CASSLTGENYGYTF

v_gene: TRBV7-2
j_gene: TRBJ2-5
CDR3aa: CASSSPGLAGPGGQYF

v_gene: TRBV14
j_gene: TRBJ1-6
CDR3aa: CASSQEGFRGRVRSPLHF

v_gene: TRBV6-5
j_gene: TRBJ1-5
CDR3aa: CASSYSWQDNQPQHF

v_gene: TRBV20-1
j_gene: TRBJ2-3
CDR3aa: CSATAVSGGSTDTQYF

v_gene: TRBV2
j_gene: TRBJ1-1
CDR3aa: CASRQGAGTEAFF

v_gene: TRBV12-3/TRBV12-4
j_gene: TRBJ1-6
CDR3aa: CASSRGGASSPLHF

v_gene: TRBV12-3/TRBV12-4
j_gene: TRBJ2-1
CDR3aa: CASSKTSYPIDEQFF

v_gene: TRBV6-5
j_gene: TRBJ1-5
CDR3aa: CASSQYTGGGNQPQHF

v_gene: TRBV20-1
j_gene: TRBJ2-7
CDR3aa: CSPLGLAGYEQYF

v_gene: TRBV7-2
j_gene: TRBJ2-3
CDR3aa: CASSPVGALLTDTQYF

v_gene: TRBV7-2
j_gene: TRBJ2-7
CDR3aa: CASSLGPLTYEQYF

v_gene: TRBV5-1
j_gene: TRBJ2-7
CDR3aa: CASSLVGLSSYEQYF

v_gene: TRBV29-1
j_gene: TRBJ2-3
CDR3aa: CSVDLDSSGVDTQYF

v_gene: TRBV6-6
j_gene: TRBJ2-5
CDR3aa: CASTQLPAGRETQYF

v_gene: TRBV9
j_gene: TRBJ1-1
CDR3aa: CASSVGGSLSTEAFF

v_gene: TRBV7-2
j_gene: TRBJ2-7
CDR3aa: CASSLAALKNAYEQYF

v_gene: TRBV7-8
j_gene: TRBJ2-6
CDR3aa: CASSPRGDRANVLTF

v_gene: TRBV25-1
j_gene: TRBJ1-6
CDR3aa: CASSELGDSQALHF

v_gene: TRBV9
j_gene: TRBJ1-4
CDR3aa: CASSVGRGAEKLFF

v_gene: TRBV6-5
j_gene: TRBJ2-5
CDR3aa: CASSYLGGQETQYF

v_gene: TRBV2
j_gene: TRBJ2-7
CDR3aa: CASSEWEELTREQYF

v_gene: TRBV7-7
j_gene: TRBJ2-5
CDR3aa: CASSRGSGLIQETQYF

v_gene: TRBV6-5
j_gene: TRBJ2-3
CDR3aa: CASSPMTGGSRTQYF

v_gene: TRBV20-1
j_gene: TRBJ2-4
CDR3aa: CSASGLGTIKNIQYF

v_gene: TRBV5-1
j_gene: TRBJ2-7
CDR3aa: CASSAGGVNEQYF